The 32 T cell receptor beta chains reported below all come from one sample, sequenced in a study of blood T cell repertoires in COVID-19. Sequencing was performed with immunoSEQ multiplex PCR; in TCRdb, only in-frame clones are kept and a portion is missing. The data hold under 75,000 clones, with roughly 81% observed a single time. Sequencing was performed on peripheral blood. The receptors originated from an older man with acute or convalescent COVID-19.

This clone appeared once. V gene TRBV2 combines with J gene TRBJ2-5; TRBD1 matches 7 bases. CDR1 and CDR2 from the germline V gene are SNHLY and FYNNEI. This CDR3 region has 13 residues. The V gene end was trimmed by 5 bases and the J gene end by 1 base; junction bases not matched to a gene: 1. As DNA, the CDR3 is TGTGCCAGCAGTAGGGACAGCCAAGAGACCCAGTACTTC. Residues: CASSRDSQETQYF.

In its sample, this clone was seen a few times. The CDR3 loop is CASSRETGRETQYF. In DNA, the CDR3 is TGTGCCAGCAGCCGAGAGACAGGGCGGGAGACCCAGTACTTC. The rearrangement links TRBV28 to TRBJ2-5; 7 bases are a match to TRBD1. The CDR3 runs to 14 residues. The V gene's germline CDR1 is MDHEN and CDR2 SYDVKM. Trimming removed 6 bases from V and 5 bases from J; junction bases left unmatched: 9.

The chain is built from TRBV7-3 and TRBJ1-2; possibly TRBD1 for D (5 bases). Germline V gene sequence: CDR1 SGHTA, CDR2 FQGTGA. V lost 1 base and J 6 bases, leaving 9 bases between the germline ends. CDR3 length: 13 residues. For the CDR3, the DNA is TGTGCCAGCAGCTTAATCTCGGGGGATGGCTACACCTTC. Amino acid sequence: CASSLISGDGYTF.

This chain connects TRBV29-1 to TRBJ2-4, with unresolved D. This CDR3 is built from 12 residues. V was trimmed by 5 bases and J by 7 bases, leaving 12 bases between them. Germline CDR1 is SQVTM and CDR2 is ANQGSEA. This chain's CDR3 is CSVLQDNNIQYF. DNA for the CDR3: TGCAGCGTTCTCCAGGATAACAACATTCAGTACTTC.

The chain carries TRBV19 and TRBJ1-2; TRBD1 matches 9 bases. The CDR3 covers 14 residues. Germline-derived CDR1 and CDR2 are LNHDA and SQIVND (reference sequence). V was pared by 6 bases and J by 5 bases, with 7 bases of the junction left unmatched. The CDR3 loop is CASSERGQGYGYTF. CDR3 DNA sequence: TGTGCCAGTAGCGAAAGGGGACAGGGATATGGCTACACCTTC.

The CDR3 loop is CATSRDRVFGELFF. CDR3 nucleotides: TGTGCCACCAGCCGGGACAGGGTATTCGGGGAGCTGTTTTTT. This sequence joins TRBV24-1 and TRBJ2-2; 9 positions agree with TRBD1. From germline, CDR1 is KGHDR and CDR2 SFDVKD. This CDR3 spans 14 amino acids. J gave up 7 bases and V 7 bases, and 6 bases lay outside the gene matches.

The rearrangement links TRBV4-2 to TRBJ1-2; 7 bases fit TRBD1. V lost 1 base, J lost 3 bases, and 8 bases stayed unmatched. The germline CDR1 and CDR2 sequences are LGHNA and YNFKEQ. This CDR3 has 16 amino acids. In DNA form, the CDR3 reads TGTGCCAGCAGCCAAGCTAGGGGGCGGGGGGACTATGGCTACACCTTC. Its protein is CASSQARGRGDYGYTF.

The chain employs TRBV6-1 and TRBJ1-4, with 7 positions matching TRBD1. The CDR3 has 13 amino acids. The V segment lost 3 bases and the J segment 11 bases; nucleotides outside the gene matches: 6. The germline V gene has CDR1 MNHNS and CDR2 SASEGT. As DNA, the CDR3 is TGTGCCAGCAGTGAGACAGGGAGTTGGAAACTGTTTTTT. Residues: CASSETGSWKLFF.

J is TRBJ1-1 and V is TRBV6-5; TRBD1 is a possible D gene (6 bases). Germline V gene sequence: CDR1 MNHEY, CDR2 SVGAGI. CDR3 length: 13 residues. V was trimmed by 6 bases and J by 0 bases, leaving 8 bases between them. CDR3 amino acids: CASSTGMNTEAFF. Written as DNA, the CDR3 is TGTGCCAGCAGCACAGGGATGAACACTGAAGCTTTCTTT.

The chain recombines TRBV6-6 with TRBJ2-7, with D maybe TRBD2 (5 bases). V lost 11 bases, J lost 0 bases, and 17 bases lay in between. This CDR3 comprises 14 residues. CDR1 is MNHNY, CDR2 SVGAGI, per germline (reference sequence). In nucleotides, the CDR3 is TGTGCCTCTCTACCGGACTGGAGCTCCTACGAGCAGTACTTC. Translating it yields CASLPDWSSYEQYF.

This rearrangement joins TRBV3-1 (or the pseudogene TRBV3-2) to TRBJ1-6, with D possibly being TRBD1 (5 bases). The CDR3 is 13 residues long. The germline CDR1 and CDR2 sequences are LGHDT and YNNKEL (reference sequence). Trimming took 3 bases from V and 9 from J, leaving 9 bases between them. CDR3 DNA sequence: TGTGCCAGCAGCCACAGGGATTCTTCACCCCTCCACTTT. Protein sequence: CASSHRDSSPLHF.

This rearrangement joins TRBV5-6 to TRBJ2-7; D might be TRBD1 (5 bases). Trimming pared 2 bases from V and 5 bases from J, leaving 11 bases between. Germline values: CDR1 SGHDT, CDR2 YYEEEE. This CDR3 is 13 amino acids long. The CDR3 sequence: CASSFSRVDEQYF. CDR3 in DNA: TGTGCCAGCAGCTTTTCCAGGGTTGACGAGCAGTACTTC.

This clone turned up a few times. J is TRBJ1-5 and V is TRBV12-3 or TRBV12-4; 7 bases line up with TRBD1. The length of the CDR3 is 13 residues. With V trimmed by 6 bases and J by 4 bases, 3 bases remained unmatched. The CDR3, as DNA: TGTGCCAGCAGATTGGGACAGAATCAGCCCCAGCATTTT. This encodes CASRLGQNQPQHF.

The genes are TRBV6-2 or TRBV6-3 and TRBJ1-5, with TRBD1 identical over 9 bases. Losses at the gene ends were 6 bases for V and 5 bases for J; bases not matched to a gene: 5. Germline CDR1 MNHEY, CDR2 SVGEGT. This CDR3 is 14 amino acids long. The CDR3 coding sequence is TGTGCCAGCAGCCCGACAGGGGGTGATCAGCCCCAGCATTTT. Encoded protein: CASSPTGGDQPQHF.

The V call is TRBV27, the J call TRBJ2-1, with unresolved D. The CDR3 runs to 13 residues. V dropped 3 bases and J dropped 0 bases, with 3 bases sitting between them. Germline loops: CDR1 MNHEY, CDR2 SMNVEV (reference sequence). The CDR3 loop reads CASSLSSYNEQFF. The CDR3 nucleotides are TGTGCCAGCAGTTTGAGCTCCTACAATGAGCAGTTCTTC.

Remarks on this clone: A junction end diverges from the germline sequence, so it may reflect a read error. The V call is TRBV7-7, the J call TRBJ2-3; D perhaps matches TRBD2 (5 bases). Germline-derived CDR1 and CDR2 are SSHAT and FNYEAQ (reference sequence). The CDR3 sequence is 13 residues long. The CDR3 protein is CASSPDFTDTQYF. The CDR3 DNA follows: TGTGCTAGCAGTCCGGACTTCACAGATACGCAGTATTTT.

This rearrangement joins TRBV13 to TRBJ2-7; TRBD1 might be the D (5 bases). Trimming cost V 4 bases and J 3 bases, with 7 bases left between them. The CDR3 sequence is 12 residues long. Germline assignment: CDR1 PRHDT and CDR2 FYEKMQ (reference sequence). The CDR3, as DNA: TGTGCCAGCAGCTCCCAGGGCTACGAGCAGTACTTC. Amino acid sequence: CASSSQGYEQYF.

Notes on this clone: Within the sample, other DNA sequences also encode this same CDR3. The chain employs TRBV9 and TRBJ2-2, with 9 bases identical to TRBD1. CDR3 length: 15 residues. The germline V gene encodes CDR1 SGDLS and CDR2 YYNGEE. V lost 2 bases, J lost 4 bases, and 3 bases stayed unmatched. The CDR3 here is CASSVGQGGTGELFF. In nucleotides, the CDR3 is TGTGCCAGCAGCGTGGGACAGGGTGGCACCGGGGAGCTGTTTTTT. The whole variable domain, filled in from reference TRBV9 and TRBJ2-2, reads DSGVTQTPKHLITATGQRVTLRCSPRSGDLSVYWYQQSLDQGLQFLIQYYNGEERAKGNILERFSAQQFPDLHSELNLSSLELGDSALYFCASSVGQGGTGELFFGEGSRLTVL.

CDR3 coding DNA: TGCGCCAGCAGTCCCCCCGTTGACAGCGAGGACACAGATACGCAGTATTTT. It specifies CASSPPVDSEDTDTQYF. J is TRBJ2-3 and V is TRBV23-1, with a weak D call TRBD1 (5 bases). TRBV23-1 is annotated as an ORF whose role is uncertain. This CDR3 is 17 amino acids long. The V gene lost 4 bases and the J gene lost 2 bases, with 19 bases spanning the gap.

This clone occurred once. The chain carries TRBV29-1 and TRBJ1-2; no clear D gene. This CDR3 comprises 13 residues. V lost 3 bases, J lost 4 bases, and 12 bases lay in between. Germline lookup yields CDR1 SQVTM and CDR2 ANQGSEA. Written as DNA, the CDR3 is TGCAGCGTTGACGCGGGCCAGAGCTATGGCTACACCTTC. Its translation: CSVDAGQSYGYTF.

The gene calls are TRBV10-3 and TRBJ1-6; D remains ambiguous. Trimming left V 4 bases short and J 8 bases short, with 6 bases between. Germline loops: CDR1 ENHRY, CDR2 SYGVKD. The CDR3 sequence is 12 residues long. In DNA form, the CDR3 reads TGTGCCATCAGTGGCGCCGATTCACCCCTCCACTTT. This encodes CAISGADSPLHF.

This clone was seen just once. The V gene is TRBV18, the J gene TRBJ2-7; possibly TRBD2 for D (6 bases). Trimming pared 2 bases from V and 4 bases from J, leaving 9 bases between. The CDR3 consists of 13 residues. The germline gives CDR1 KGHSH, CDR2 LQKENI. DNA of the CDR3: TGTGCCAGCTCACCAGGGACTGAGTACGAGCAGTACTTC. Protein: CASSPGTEYEQYF.

This clone showed up just once. The chain employs TRBV7-2 and TRBJ2-2; D gene uncertain. V was trimmed by 0 bases and J by 0 bases, leaving 5 bases between them. The length of the CDR3 is 15 residues. The germline V gene has CDR1 SGHTA and CDR2 FQGNSA. In DNA, the CDR3 is TGTGCCAGCAGCTTAGCCCAAACGAACACCGGGGAGCTGTTTTTT. It codes for CASSLAQTNTGELFF.

The chain links TRBV9 to TRBJ2-3; TRBD2 matches at 14 bases. Germline V CDR1 and CDR2: SGDLS, YYNGEE. CDR3 length: 17 residues. Trimming cost V 3 bases and J 3 bases; bases outside gene matches: 6. CDR3 protein: CASSGFGTSGGTDTQYF. DNA for the CDR3: TGTGCCAGCAGCGGATTTGGGACTAGCGGGGGAACAGATACGCAGTATTTT.

This clone was detected only a few times. V gene TRBV12-3 or TRBV12-4 combines with J gene TRBJ1-4; possible D gene TRBD1, 5 bases. The V and J ends lost 6 bases and 5 bases respectively, with 10 bases between them. The CDR3 contains 13 residues. The CDR3 DNA is TGTGCCAGCAGGGGGGACTGGAATGAAAAACTGTTTTTT. Its translation is CASRGDWNEKLFF.

The chain is built from TRBV11-2 and TRBJ2-1; TRBD2 agrees at 8 bases. Trimming took 2 bases from V and 2 from J; bases not matched to a gene: 11. CDR3 length: 18 residues. The V gene's germline CDR1 is SGHAT and CDR2 FQNNGV. The DNA of the CDR3 is TGTGCCAGCAGCTTAAGCGGGAGAATCATAACTCCCTACAATGAGCAGTTCTTC. This codes for CASSLSGRIITPYNEQFF. Together with reference TRBV11-2 and TRBJ2-1, the CDR3 gives the full variable domain: EAGVAQSPRYKIIEKRQSVAFWCNPISGHATLYWYQQILGQGPKLLIQFQNNGVVDDSQLPKDRFSAERLKGVDSTLKIQPAKLEDSAVYLCASSLSGRIITPYNEQFFGPGTRLTVL.

The J gene is TRBJ2-1, the V gene TRBV3-1 (or the pseudogene TRBV3-2); D is possibly TRBD2 (5 bases). This CDR3 spans 17 amino acids. Germline CDR1 and CDR2: LGHDT and YNNKEL (reference sequence). V lost 0 bases to trimming and J lost 1 base, with 13 bases between them. The CDR3 sequence is CASSQDRRAWSYNEQFF. The CDR3, as DNA: TGTGCCAGCAGCCAAGATCGGCGGGCATGGTCCTACAATGAGCAGTTCTTC.

J is TRBJ2-3 and V is TRBV3-1 (or the pseudogene TRBV3-2); D gene ambiguous. The CDR3 length is 14 residues. V lost 4 bases and J 4 bases, leaving 12 bases between the germline ends. In germline, CDR1 is LGHDT, CDR2 YNNKEL (reference sequence). CDR3 sequence reads: CASSPPASADTQYF. The CDR3 DNA follows: TGTGCCAGCAGCCCCCCGGCTAGTGCAGATACGCAGTATTTT.

This chain connects TRBV5-1 to TRBJ1-2; a weak D match, TRBD1 (5 bases). V lost 0 bases and J lost 4, with 13 bases in between. The V gene's germline CDR1 is SGHRS and CDR2 YFSETQ. CDR3 length equals 15 residues. The CDR3 DNA is TGCGCCAGCAGCTTGGGGCCGGGGGGTGGCTATGGCTACACCTTC. Amino acid sequence: CASSLGPGGGYGYTF. The whole variable domain, remainder taken from reference TRBV5-1 and TRBJ1-2, is KAGVTQTPRYLIKTRGQQVTLSCSPISGHRSVSWYQQTPGQGLQFLFEYFSETQRNKGNFPGRFSGRQFSNSRSEMNVSTLELGDSALYLCASSLGPGGGYGYTFGSGTRLTVV.

The chain has TRBV5-5 and TRBJ1-1, with D unresolved. There are 14 residues in the CDR3. The germline CDR1 and CDR2 sequences are SGHKS and YYEKEE (reference sequence). V lost 0 bases and J lost 1, with 7 bases in between. CDR3 coding DNA: TGTGCCAGCAGCTTGGGTTGGGCGAACACTGAAGCTTTCTTT. It yields the protein CASSLGWANTEAFF.

The chain employs TRBV13 and TRBJ2-5, with a weak D call TRBD1 (6 bases). The CDR3 contains 16 residues. With 5 bases removed from V and 0 bases from J, the gap between germline ends came to 16 bases. Germline lookup yields CDR1 PRHDT and CDR2 FYEKMQ (reference sequence). The CDR3 sequence: CASSPQQGSYQETQYF. CDR3 nucleotides: TGTGCCAGCAGCCCTCAACAGGGCTCGTACCAAGAGACCCAGTACTTC.

The rearrangement links TRBV7-9 to TRBJ2-1, with D tentatively TRBD2 (6 bases). Germline assignment: CDR1 SEHNR and CDR2 FQNEAQ (reference sequence). Trimming removed 7 bases from V and 3 bases from J, with 13 bases in between. The CDR3 runs to 14 residues. The CDR3 loop is CASNRDSNYNEQFF. DNA of the CDR3: TGTGCCAGCAACCGGGACTCCAACTACAATGAGCAGTTCTTC.